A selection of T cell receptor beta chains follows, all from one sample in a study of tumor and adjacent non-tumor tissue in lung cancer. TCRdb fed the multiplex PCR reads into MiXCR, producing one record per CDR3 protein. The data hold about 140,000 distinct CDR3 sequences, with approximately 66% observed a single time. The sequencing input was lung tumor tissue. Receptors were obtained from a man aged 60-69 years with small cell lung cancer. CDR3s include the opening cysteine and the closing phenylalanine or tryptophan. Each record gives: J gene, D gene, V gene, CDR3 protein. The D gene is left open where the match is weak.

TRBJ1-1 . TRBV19 CASNPLPGTSNTEAFF
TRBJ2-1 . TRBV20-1 CSATAQPPKQFF
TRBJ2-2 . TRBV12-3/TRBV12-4 CVSSFYWGLMNTGELFF
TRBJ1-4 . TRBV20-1 CGGGGPNEKLFF
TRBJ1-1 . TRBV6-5 CAMIRTGSGTEAFF
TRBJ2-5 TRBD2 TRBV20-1 CSAITGTSQETQYF
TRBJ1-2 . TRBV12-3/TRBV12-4 CASSPRQARTNYDYTF
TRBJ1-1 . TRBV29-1 CSVRRGGESTEASF
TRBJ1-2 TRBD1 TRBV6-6 CVSSQTGLNYGYTF
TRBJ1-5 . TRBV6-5 CASSFPNQPQHF
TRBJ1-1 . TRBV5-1 CASSLSQGTEAFF
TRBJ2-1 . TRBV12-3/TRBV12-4 CASRQSGLAGDEQFF
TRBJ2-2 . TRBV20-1 CSARNSWTGELFF
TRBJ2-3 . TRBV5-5 CVSSFLGDTQYF
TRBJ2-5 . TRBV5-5 CANRLGHSGVPETRYF
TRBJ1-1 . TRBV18 CTSSPGGREAFF
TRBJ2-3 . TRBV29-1 CSVEHLGRNTDTQYF
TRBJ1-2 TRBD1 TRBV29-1 CSVELGDSGYTF
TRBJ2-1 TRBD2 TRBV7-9 CASRRKGLADYNEQFF
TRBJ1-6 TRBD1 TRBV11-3 CASGQHRDRVSARTNSPLHF
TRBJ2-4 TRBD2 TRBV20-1 CSALLASAKNIQYF
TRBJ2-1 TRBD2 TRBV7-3 CASSSSGTSGRALGHEQFF
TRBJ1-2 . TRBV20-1 CSVAAGNNYGYTF
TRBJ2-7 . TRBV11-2 CASILGVTYEQYF
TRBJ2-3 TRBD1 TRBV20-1 CSADGTGPNTDTQYF
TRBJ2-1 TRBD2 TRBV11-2 CATGLAGGDEQFF
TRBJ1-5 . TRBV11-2 CASSISGYQPQHF
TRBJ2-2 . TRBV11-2 CANSLNSAVTGELFF
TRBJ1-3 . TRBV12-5 CASATTRGASGNTIYF
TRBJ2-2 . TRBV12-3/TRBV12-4 CASSFYWGLVNTGELFF
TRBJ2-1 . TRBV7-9 CASSLGIFYNEQFF
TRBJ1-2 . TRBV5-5 CASSLASYGYTF
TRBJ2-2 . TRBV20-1 CSAYLGQNTGELFF
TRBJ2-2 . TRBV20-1 CSARDGGEYTGELYF
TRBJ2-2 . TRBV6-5 CASSPRLDWELFF
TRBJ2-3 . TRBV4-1 CASSQRGPEETSTDTQYF
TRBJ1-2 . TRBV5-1 CASSVNRVGYTF
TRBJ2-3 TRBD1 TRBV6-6 CASKSRDRGPDTQYF
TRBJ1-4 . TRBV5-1 CASSPGGWGEKLFF
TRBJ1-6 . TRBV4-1 CASSSGSRGSPLHF